In this sample, the clone carrying this T cell receptor beta chain turned up many times. Its antigen is not identified. The data belong to a study of CD8 T cells in ankylosing spondylitis. Whole-study results and caveats: Made up of under 10 highly homologous variants, a TCR beta motif appeared characteristic of ankylosing spondylitis blood.

Researchers built TCR beta libraries using quantitative 5'-RACE with molecular barcodes. TCRdb called the 5' RACE reads again in MiXCR, with one record for every CDR3 protein. The sample records roughly 700,000 distinct CDR3 sequences, 15% to 20% being singletons. V was clipped by 3 bases and J by 3 bases; unmatched bases: 0. The CDR3 covers 12 residues. The germline CDR1 and CDR2 sequences are DFQATT and SNEGSKA (reference sequence). The material sequenced was blood, either unsorted or a sorted T cell fraction (not recorded which). The chain carries TRBV20-1 and TRBJ1-2; TRBD1 matches at 8 bases. This TCR came from a male donor with ankylosing spondylitis. The CDR3: CSARDRDYGYTF. In nucleotides, the CDR3 is TGCAGTGCTAGGGACAGGGACTATGGCTACACCTTC.